This T cell receptor beta chain was sequenced in a study of OX40 agonist ivuxolimab in advanced cancers. Study overall: Cohort: around 83% men, mean age approximately 60, aged roughly 23 to 79. Findings and limits, study-wide: There was clonal expansion of CD4+ and CD8+ blood T cells by week 6 at 0.1 to 3.0 mg/kg.

Only in-frame clones appear in the TCRdb table, and some are missing; sequencing was by immunoSEQ multiplex PCR. The table lists some 74,000 clones, 75% to 95% of them singletons. Note on this clone: Its target is unknown.

Anyone with autoimmune disease history or systemic immunosuppression was excluded. The V segment lost 0 bases and the J segment 8 bases; nucleotides outside the gene matches: 12. Germline-derived CDR1 and CDR2 are LGHNA and YNFKEQ. This CDR3 region has 17 residues. The starting material was CD4+ or CD8+ T cells sorted from blood, obtained in a trial of the OX40 agonist ivuxolimab. The chain has TRBV4-2 and TRBJ2-1; TRBD2 agrees at 8 bases. The origin of this receptor is an adult with an advanced solid tumor such as melanoma, head and neck, liver or kidney cancer. This chain's CDR3 is CASSQDRGSSGSDEQFF. CDR3 DNA: TGTGCCAGCAGCCAAGATAGGGGGTCGAGCGGGAGCGATGAGCAGTTCTTC.